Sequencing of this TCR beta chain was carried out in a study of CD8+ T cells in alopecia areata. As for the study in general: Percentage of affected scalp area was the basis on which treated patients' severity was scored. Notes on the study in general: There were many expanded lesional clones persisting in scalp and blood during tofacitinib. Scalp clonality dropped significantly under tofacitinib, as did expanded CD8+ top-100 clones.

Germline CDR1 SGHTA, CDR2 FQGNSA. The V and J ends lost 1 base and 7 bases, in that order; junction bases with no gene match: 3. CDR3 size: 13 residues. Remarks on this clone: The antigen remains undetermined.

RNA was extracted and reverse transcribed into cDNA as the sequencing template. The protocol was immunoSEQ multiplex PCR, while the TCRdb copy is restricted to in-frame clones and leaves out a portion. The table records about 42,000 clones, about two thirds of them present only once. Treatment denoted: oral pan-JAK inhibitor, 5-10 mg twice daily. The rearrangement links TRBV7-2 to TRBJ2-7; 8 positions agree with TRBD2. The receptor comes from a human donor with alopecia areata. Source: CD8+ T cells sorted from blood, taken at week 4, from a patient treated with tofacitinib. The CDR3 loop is CASSLGTSKEQYF. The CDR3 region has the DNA TGTGCCAGCAGCTTAGGGACTAGCAAGGAGCAGTACTTC.